This TCR beta chain was documented in a study of blood T cell repertoires in COVID-19. CDR1 and CDR2 (germline): MDHEN, SYDVKM. The ends were cut back, 9 bases at V and 8 bases at J, with 17 bases in the middle. CDR3 length equals 14 residues. TCRdb keeps only in-frame clones here, not all; method: immunoSEQ multiplex PCR. The data show 250,000 or so clones, under 90% seen once. Specimen: peripheral blood. The origin of this receptor is a man between 60 and 70 years old with acute or convalescent COVID-19. The chain employs TRBV28 and TRBJ1-6, with D tentatively TRBD1 (5 bases). The CDR3 nucleotides are TGTGCCAGTCGGGGGGGGACGGACGATTCACCCCTCCACTTT. This sequence encodes CASRGGTDDSPLHF. The entire variable domain, with the rest obtained from reference TRBV28 and TRBJ1-6, is as follows: DVKVTQSSRYLVKRTGEKVFLECVQDMDHENMFWYRQDPGLGLRLIYFSYDVKMKEKGDIPEGYSVSREKKERFSLILESASTNQTSMYLCASRGGTDDSPLHFGNGTRLTVT.